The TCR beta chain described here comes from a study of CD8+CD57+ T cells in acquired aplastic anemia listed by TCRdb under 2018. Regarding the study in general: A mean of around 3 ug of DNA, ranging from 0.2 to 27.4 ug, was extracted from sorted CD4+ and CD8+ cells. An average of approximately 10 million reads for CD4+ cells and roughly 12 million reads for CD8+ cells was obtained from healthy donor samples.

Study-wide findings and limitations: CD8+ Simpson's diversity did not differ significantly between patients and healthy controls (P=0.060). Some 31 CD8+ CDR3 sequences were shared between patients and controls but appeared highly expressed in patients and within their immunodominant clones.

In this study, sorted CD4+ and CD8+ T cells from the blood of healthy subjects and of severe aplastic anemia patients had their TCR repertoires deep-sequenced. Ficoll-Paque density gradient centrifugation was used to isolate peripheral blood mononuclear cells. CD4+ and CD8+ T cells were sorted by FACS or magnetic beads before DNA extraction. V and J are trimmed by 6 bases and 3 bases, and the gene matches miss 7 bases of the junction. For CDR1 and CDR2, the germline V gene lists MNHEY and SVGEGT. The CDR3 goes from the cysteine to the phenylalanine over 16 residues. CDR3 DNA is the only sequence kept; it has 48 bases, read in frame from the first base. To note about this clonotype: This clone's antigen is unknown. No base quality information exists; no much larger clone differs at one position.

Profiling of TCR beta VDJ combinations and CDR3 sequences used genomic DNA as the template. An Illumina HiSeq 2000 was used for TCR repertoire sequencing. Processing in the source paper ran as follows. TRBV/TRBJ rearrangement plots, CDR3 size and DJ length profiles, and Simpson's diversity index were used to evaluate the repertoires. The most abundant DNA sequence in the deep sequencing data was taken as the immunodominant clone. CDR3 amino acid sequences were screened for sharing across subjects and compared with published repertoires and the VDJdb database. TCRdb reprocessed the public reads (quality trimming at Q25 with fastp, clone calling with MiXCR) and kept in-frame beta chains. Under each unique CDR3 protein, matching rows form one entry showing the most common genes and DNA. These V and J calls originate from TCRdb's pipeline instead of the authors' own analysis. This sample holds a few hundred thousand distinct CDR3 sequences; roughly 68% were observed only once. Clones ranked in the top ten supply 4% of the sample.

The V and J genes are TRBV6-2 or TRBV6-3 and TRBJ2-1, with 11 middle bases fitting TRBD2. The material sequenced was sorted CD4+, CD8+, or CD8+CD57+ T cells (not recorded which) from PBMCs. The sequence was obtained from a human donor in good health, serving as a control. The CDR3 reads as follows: CASRTRLAGLYNEQFF. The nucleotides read TGTGCCAGCAGAACCAGACTAGCGGGACTCTACAATGAGCAGTTCTTC.